This entry describes one T cell receptor beta chain. This specimen comes from a study of T cell responses to AZD1222 COVID-19 vaccine. This CDR3 is built from 16 residues. Trimming shortened V by 4 bases and J by 0 bases, and 13 bases separated the two germline ends. Germline assignment: CDR1 MDHEN and CDR2 SYDVKM. The method was immunoSEQ multiplex PCR; TCRdb's version includes in-frame clones alone and lacks a portion of them. The data show about 110,000 clones, around 86% seen once. This material consisted of peripheral blood, taken on day 0 of AZD1222 vaccination. The clonotype was recovered from an adult in good health. This sequence joins TRBV28 and TRBJ2-1; D is unclear. In DNA, the CDR3 is TGTGCCAGCAGTTCCCGAACTCCAAGCTCCTACAATGAGCAGTTCTTC. As protein: CASSSRTPSSYNEQFF.